This TCR beta chain was sequenced for a study of technical replicates of blood from four donors. TCRdb keeps only in-frame clones here, not all; method: immunoSEQ multiplex PCR. Of about 69,000 clones in the sample, approximately 89% were seen once. The CDR3 loop spans 15 amino acids. Per the germline V gene, CDR1 is KGHSH and CDR2 is LQKENI. V gave up 2 bases and J gave up 3 bases; unmatched junction bases: 4. This clonotype originated in a human donor in good health. Some clones in this sample may be carry-over from other donors' samples. The V call is TRBV18, the J call TRBJ2-7; TRBD2 aligns across 10 bases. The specimen sequenced was PBMCs. CDR3 nucleotide sequence: TGTGCCAGCTCACCAACCGCTAGCGGGAGCTACGAGCAGTACTTC. Protein: CASSPTASGSYEQYF.